Described below is a single T cell receptor beta chain sequence and its context. This clonotype was counted a single time. Its antigen has not been determined. There are no base qualities to consult, and no much larger clone falls within one base. A lone read is weak support. Systemically healthy Caucasian individuals from Russia, 39 in total and aged roughly 6 to 100 years, were included as donors. Each donor gave about 9.2 milliliters of peripheral blood, drawn into EDTA-treated Vacutainer tubes. PBMCs were isolated by Ficoll-Paque density-gradient centrifugation, with at least 6.5 million obtained per sample. Total RNA was extracted from PBMCs with Trizol reagent, with at least 5.5 micrograms obtained per sample. Naive CD45RAhigh/CD27high T cell percentages were measured by flow cytometry on a PBMC aliquot from every donor. These data belong to a study of blood T cells in healthy people across ages (dated by TCRdb to the mid-2010s). About the full investigation: Template switching captured roughly one uniquely barcoded TCR beta cDNA molecule per two T cells in model experiments. Using deep sequencing normalized with unique cDNA molecular identifiers, the study measured how TCR beta repertoire diversity changes with age. The donors were divided into four age groups: young (average 16 years), middle-aged (around 37), aged (about 60) and long-lived (roughly 88). To avoid experimental bias, donors of different ages were distributed randomly across sequencing lanes. Two additional independent replicas of 1 million unique cDNA reads from the same blood draw were analyzed for two donors (one aged 18 to 30 and one aged 80 or older).

Points the paper makes about the study in general: Donor CMV infection status was unknown, potentially confounding age-related changes in expanded clonotypes. The long-lived group showed more naive CD4+ T cells, fewer expanded clones and increased TCR diversity than the aged group, suggesting age selection. A strong correlation was found between observed TCR beta diversity and the percentage of naive T cells measured by flow cytometry. As age increased, observed TCR beta diversity per million T cells dropped in a roughly linear way, and a significant reduction was already evident by age about 40. Estimates of total diversity based on one million sequenced T cells were regarded as lower bounds and as underestimates. Conclusive comparison of naive and antigen-experienced compartments was prevented by the profiling of bulk unsorted PBMCs.

The method behind the library was 5' RACE. These reads were obtained on an Illumina HiSeq 2500. A second PCR of roughly 7 to 11 cycles was performed with a sample-barcoded 5' primer and a J-beta primer mix. A template-switch 5' adaptor carrying 12 random nucleotides introduced a unique molecular identifier onto each TCR beta cDNA molecule. At least 2.5 million CDR3-containing paired-end reads were obtained from each sample. First-strand cDNA synthesis was performed from all RNA using the Mint cDNA synthesis kit, with priming by a TRBC-specific oligonucleotide. All cDNA was treated with uracil-DNA glycosylase and then went through a first 18-cycle PCR with the universal primers M1SS and BC2_uni_R. For the original study's pipeline: For normalization, 1 million high-quality reads, each with a distinct molecular identifier, were randomly selected from each sample. Reads sharing molecular identifiers were discarded rather than binned into consensus sequences. CDR3 identification, clonotype clustering and error correction used MiTCR with a Q25 quality threshold and the strictest error-elimination algorithm. A nonparametric unseen species model with Euler transformation was used to estimate a lower bound on total TCR beta diversity. TCRdb ran its own pipeline on the public reads, namely fastp trimming at Q25 and MiXCR clone calling, and kept in-frame beta chains. Each entry is one CDR3 protein sequence, shown with its most common DNA and genes. V and J calls and clone size were set by TCRdb, not the authors. This sample gives around 800,000 distinct CDR3 sequences in total; around 43% of them show up just once. The ten biggest clones cover about 21% of the sample.

Trimming takes 1 base from V and 4 bases from J, and the germline ends sit 16 bases apart. CDR3 length: 16 amino acids, cysteine to phenylalanine. Just the 48-base CDR3 DNA is kept, in frame starting at base 1. Reading the germline V gene gives CDR1 SGHDT and CDR2 YYEEEE. Material for sequencing was blood. This sequence originates from a man aged 55 to 69 in good health. The chain employs TRBV5-6 and TRBJ2-3; the D segment cannot be called with confidence. The CDR3 corresponds to CASSLLAGAASDTQYF. The nucleotides are TGTGCCAGCAGCTTGTTGGCAGGAGCTGCCTCAGATACGCAGTATTTT.